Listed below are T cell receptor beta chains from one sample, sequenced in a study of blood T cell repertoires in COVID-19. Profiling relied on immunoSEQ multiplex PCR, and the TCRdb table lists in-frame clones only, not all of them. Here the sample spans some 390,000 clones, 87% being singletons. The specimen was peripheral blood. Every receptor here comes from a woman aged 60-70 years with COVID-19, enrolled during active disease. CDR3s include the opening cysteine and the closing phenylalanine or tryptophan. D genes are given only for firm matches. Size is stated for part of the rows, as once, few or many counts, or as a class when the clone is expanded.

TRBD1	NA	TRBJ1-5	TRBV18	CASSPSKSGTGRNQPQHF	TGTGCCAGCTCACCGTCGAAATCCGGGACAGGGCGAAATCAGCCCCAGCATTTT
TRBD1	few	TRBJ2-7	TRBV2	CASNGDRAIHEQYF	TGTGCCAGTAACGGGGACAGGGCCATTCACGAGCAGTACTTC
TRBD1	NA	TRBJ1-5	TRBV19	CASSLDRWFESSNQPQHF	TGTGCCAGTAGTCTGGACAGGTGGTTCGAGAGTAGCAATCAGCCCCAGCATTTT
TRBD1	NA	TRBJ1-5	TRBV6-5	CASSYTNRGGNQPQHF	TGTGCCAGCAGTTACACAAACAGGGGAGGCAATCAGCCCCAGCATTTT
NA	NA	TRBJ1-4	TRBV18	CASSPTTVVDEKLFF	TGTGCCAGCTCACCGACGACAGTCGTGGATGAAAAACTGTTTTTT
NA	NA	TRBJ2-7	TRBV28	CASRQGFSVSEQYF	TGTGCCAGCAGGCAGGGGTTCTCAGTTTCGGAGCAGTACTTC
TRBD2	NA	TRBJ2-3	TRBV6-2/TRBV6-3	CASSYSNPAGGTTQYF	TGTGCCAGCAGTTACTCGAACCCAGCGGGGGGAACGACGCAGTATTTT
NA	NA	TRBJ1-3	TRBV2	CASMTAGDGNTIYF	TGTGCCAGCATGACGGCAGGGGATGGAAACACCATATATTTT
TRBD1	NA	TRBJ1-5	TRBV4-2	CASSQDWAGGQPQHF	TGTGCCAGCAGCCAAGATTGGGCAGGGGGTCAGCCCCAGCATTTT
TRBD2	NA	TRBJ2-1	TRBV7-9	CASSTRTSGGEEQFF	TGTGCCAGCAGCACCCGGACTAGCGGGGGGGAAGAGCAGTTCTTC
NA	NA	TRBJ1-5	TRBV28	CASSPSQGFNQPQHF	TGTGCCAGCAGTCCATCGCAGGGATTCAATCAGCCCCAGCATTTT
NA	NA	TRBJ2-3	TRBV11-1	CASSEPGRQDPDTQYF	TGTGCCAGCAGCGAACCGGGACGACAGGACCCAGATACGCAGTATTTT
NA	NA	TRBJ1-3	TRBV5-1	CASSSDPTVSGNTIYF	TGCGCCAGCAGCTCCGACCCGACAGTCTCTGGAAACACCATATATTTT
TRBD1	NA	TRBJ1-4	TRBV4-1	CASSQGQGNEKLFF	TGCGCCAGCAGCCAGGGACAGGGGAATGAAAAACTGTTTTTT
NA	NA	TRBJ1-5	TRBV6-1	CASSESGTLLNQPQHF	TGTGCCAGCAGTGAATCAGGAACTCTGCTCAATCAGCCCCAGCATTTT
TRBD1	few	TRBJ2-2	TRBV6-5	CASSPRQGFAGELFF	TGTGCCAGCAGTCCCAGACAGGGGTTCGCCGGGGAGCTGTTTTTT
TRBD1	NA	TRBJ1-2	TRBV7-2	CASRARGQGDYGYTF	TGTGCCAGCAGAGCCCGAGGACAGGGGGACTATGGCTACACCTTC
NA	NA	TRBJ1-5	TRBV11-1	CASSLAGQINQPQHF	TGTGCCAGCAGCTTAGCGGGGCAGATCAATCAGCCCCAGCATTTT
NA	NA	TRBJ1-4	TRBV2	CASSRDPQGEKLFF	TGTGCCAGCTCGCGGGATCCCCAAGGAGAAAAACTGTTTTTT
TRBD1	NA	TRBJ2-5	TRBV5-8	CASSTGTGGVGETQYF	TGTGCCAGCAGTACCGGGACAGGGGGCGTCGGGGAGACCCAGTACTTC
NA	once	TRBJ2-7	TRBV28	CASSFPRDPYEQYF	TGTGCCAGCAGTTTCCCGCGGGACCCCTACGAGCAGTACTTC
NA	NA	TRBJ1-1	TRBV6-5	CASSLTVNTEAFF	TGTGCCAGCAGTCTGACAGTGAACACTGAAGCTTTCTTT
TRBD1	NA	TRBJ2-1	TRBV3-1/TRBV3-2	CASSLRDSTYNEQFF	TGTGCCAGCAGCCTCCGGGACAGCACCTACAATGAGCAGTTCTTC
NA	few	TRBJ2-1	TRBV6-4	CASSDSPSFSAPYNEQFF	TGTGCCAGCAGTGACTCTCCTAGCTTTTCCGCCCCTTACAATGAGCAGTTCTTC
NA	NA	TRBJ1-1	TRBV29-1	CSVQEGRVDTEAFF	TGCAGCGTTCAGGAGGGACGGGTAGACACTGAAGCTTTCTTT
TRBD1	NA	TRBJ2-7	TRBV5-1	CASRSDRGPYEQYF	TGCGCCAGCAGGTCGGACAGGGGGCCCTACGAGCAGTACTTC
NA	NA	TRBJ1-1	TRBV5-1	CASSLRQVKPNTEAFF	TGCGCCAGCAGCTTGAGGCAGGTGAAACCGAACACTGAAGCTTTCTTT
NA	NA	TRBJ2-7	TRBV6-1	CASSEGRFGGWLYEQYF	TGTGCCAGCAGTGAGGGCCGTTTTGGCGGGTGGCTCTACGAGCAGTACTTC
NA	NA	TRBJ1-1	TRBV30	CAWSPTGIGEAFF	TGTGCCTGGAGTCCAACAGGGATTGGTGAAGCTTTCTTT
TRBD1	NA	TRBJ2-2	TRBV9	CASSARQGRDTGELFF	TGTGCCAGCAGCGCCCGACAGGGGAGAGACACCGGGGAGCTGTTTTTT
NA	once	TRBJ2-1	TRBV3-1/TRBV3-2	CASSQGTISYNEQFF	TGTGCCAGCAGCCAGGGGACAATCTCCTACAATGAGCAGTTCTTC
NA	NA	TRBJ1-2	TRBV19	CASSRLNYGYTF	TGTGCCAGTAGTCGACTCAACTATGGCTACACCTTC
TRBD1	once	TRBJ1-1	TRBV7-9	CASSAGTGKAFF	TGTGCCAGCAGCGCCGGGACAGGGAAAGCTTTCTTT
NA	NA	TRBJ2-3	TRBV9	CASSVAGPSTDTQYF	TGTGCCAGCAGCGTAGCAGGCCCGAGCACAGATACGCAGTATTTT
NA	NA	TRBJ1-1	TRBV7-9	CASSLETGWGTEAFF	TGTGCCAGCAGCTTAGAAACAGGTTGGGGCACTGAAGCTTTCTTT
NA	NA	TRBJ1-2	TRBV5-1	CASSFYRDAYGYTF	TGCGCCAGCAGCTTCTACAGGGATGCCTATGGCTACACCTTC
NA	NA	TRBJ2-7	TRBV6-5	CASSYLGEQYF	TGTGCCAGCTCTTACCTCGGGGAGCAGTACTTC
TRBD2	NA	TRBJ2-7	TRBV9	CASSAGTSGGNSYEQYF	TGTGCCAGCAGCGCCGGGACTAGCGGGGGGAACTCCTACGAGCAGTACTTC
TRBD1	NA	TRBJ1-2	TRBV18	CASSPPLGRRGRDYGYTF	TGTGCCAGCTCACCACCTCTAGGGAGAAGGGGGCGGGACTATGGCTACACCTTC
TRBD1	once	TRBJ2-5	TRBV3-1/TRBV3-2	CASSHLTGVGETQYF	TGTGCCAGCAGCCACCTGACAGGGGTGGGCGAGACCCAGTACTTC
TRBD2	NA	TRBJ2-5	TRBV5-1	CASNSGEQETQYF	TGCGCCAGCAATAGCGGGGAGCAAGAGACCCAGTACTTC
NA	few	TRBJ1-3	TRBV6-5	CASRLSYHSGNTIYF	TGTGCCAGCCGACTGTCCTATCACTCTGGAAACACCATATATTTT